Each of the 15 T cell receptor beta chains below was sequenced from the same sample in a study of glioma-infiltrating T cells. Using RNA template, CDR3s of TCR alpha and beta were amplified with iRepertoire arm-PCR. Each CDR3 protein gets one entry after TCRdb re-called the multiplex PCR reads with MiXCR. The sample has over 80,000 distinct CDR3 sequences; around 42% are singletons. Sequencing was done on a sample of glioma tissue, nonneoplastic brain tissue, or PBMCs (not recorded which). Source of these receptors: a human donor with low-grade glioma or glioblastoma, undergoing nonglioma brain surgery, or in good health (not recorded which).

Turning to this clonotype: One junction end disagrees with the germline gene, perhaps due to a read error. The V gene is TRBV7-2, the J gene TRBJ2-7; TRBD2 agrees at 10 bases. Germline assignment: CDR1 SGHTA and CDR2 FQGNSA. This CDR3 has 15 residues. The CDR3 loop reads CASSFSGRPSCEQYF. The CDR3 nucleotides read TGTGCCAGCAGCTTTAGCGGGAGGCCTTCCTGCGAGCAGTACTTC.

The J gene is TRBJ2-5, the V gene TRBV6-1; 7 nucleotides line up with TRBD1. The CDR3 is 16 residues long. With 6 bases clipped from V and 5 bases from J, the junction kept 15 bases outside the gene matches. Germline values: CDR1 MNHNS, CDR2 SASEGT. The DNA for the CDR3 is TGTGCCAGCAGCCGACCGCGAGACAGGGAAGGGGAGACCCAGTACTTC. It encodes CASSRPRDREGETQYF.

Here the CDR3 reads CASSSAGQGAAEYTF. Here the CDR3 DNA reads TGTGCCAGCAGCTCGGCGGGACAGGGGGCGGCCGAATACACCTTC. The chain joins TRBV2 to TRBJ1-2; 12 positions match TRBD1. CDR1 is SNHLY and CDR2 is FYNNEI in the germline V gene. Trimming took 6 bases from V and 11 from J; bases not matched to a gene: 13. This CDR3 comprises 15 residues.

The V and J genes are TRBV27 and TRBJ2-1; possible D gene TRBD2, 5 bases. Germline values: CDR1 MNHEY, CDR2 SMNVEV (reference sequence). V dropped 8 bases and J dropped 5 bases, with 13 bases sitting between them. The CDR3 loop spans 13 amino acids. The CDR3 region has the DNA TGTGCCAGCGGTTGGACCGGGGACAATGAGCAGTTCTTC. Translating gives CASGWTGDNEQFF.

This clonotype was found a few times. The rearrangement uses TRBV19 and TRBJ2-1, with 7 bases identical to TRBD1. Trimming cost V 1 base and J 4 bases; bases outside gene matches: 7. The germline V gene has CDR1 LNHDA and CDR2 SQIVND (reference sequence). The CDR3 totals 16 residues. The CDR3 protein is CASSIAQQGTYNEQFF. The CDR3 nucleotides read TGTGCCAGTAGTATAGCTCAACAGGGGACGTACAATGAGCAGTTCTTC.

Concerning this clonotype: A read error may be the cause here, since a much bigger clone is one base away. This sequence joins TRBV19 and TRBJ2-3; D is uncertain. Germline V CDR1 and CDR2: LNHDA, SQIVND (reference sequence). The V and J ends lost 7 bases and 4 bases respectively, with 15 bases between them. The CDR3 spans 14 residues. CDR3 coding DNA: TGTGCCAGTAATTCACCACTCACCTCAGATACGCAGTATTTT. Protein product: CASNSPLTSDTQYF.

Of note for this clonotype: At one boundary the junction diverges from the germline segment, which might be a read error. As DNA, the CDR3 is TGTGCCAGCAGTTTGCAGTGGAACACCGGTGAGCTGTTTTTT. It translates to CASSLQWNTGELFF. V and J are TRBV27 and TRBJ2-2; D gene uncertain. The CDR3 contains 14 residues. The germline CDR1 and CDR2 sequences are MNHEY and SMNVEV (reference sequence).

To note about this clonotype: A much larger clone lies a single base off, so this may be a read error. CDR3 sequence (DNA): TGTGCCAGCAGCTTCCCATACCAAGAGACCCAGTACTTC. Protein: CASSFPYQETQYF. The chain recombines TRBV5-5 with TRBJ2-5; D is unresolved. The CDR3 has 13 amino acids. The V gene's germline CDR1 is SGHKS and CDR2 YYEKEE (reference sequence). Trimming stripped 2 bases from V and 0 bases from J, with 5 bases between.

At least ten counts were recorded for this clonotype. V and J are TRBV14 and TRBJ2-1; tentative D call: TRBD2 (6 bases). The CDR3 totals 16 residues. The germline CDR1 and CDR2 sequences are SGHDN and FVKESK. V was clipped by 3 bases and J by 6 bases, with 18 bases between them. The CDR3 loop reads CASSQAAGLPTNEQFF. The CDR3 DNA is TGTGCCAGCAGCCAGGCCGCGGGGCTTCCTACCAATGAGCAGTTCTTC.

The table lists this clonotype with many counts. V gene TRBV6-2 or TRBV6-3 combines with J gene TRBJ2-7; 8 nucleotides agree with TRBD1. The CDR3 extends over 13 amino acids. V trimming: 6 bases; J trimming: 3 bases; junction bases outside the gene matches: 4. Germline CDR1 MNHEY, CDR2 SVGEGT. The CDR3 is CASRPGGRYEQYF. CDR3 coding DNA: TGTGCCAGCAGGCCAGGGGGCCGCTACGAGCAGTACTTC.

This clonotype was counted at least ten times. The chain combines TRBV7-2 with TRBJ2-7; D gene ambiguous. The CDR3 length is 13 residues. The V end was cut by 5 bases, the J end by 5 bases, with 13 bases between. The germline V gene encodes CDR1 SGHTA and CDR2 FQGNSA. CDR3 nucleotides: TGTGCCAGCAGCCAGAAGGGCCCTCACGAGCAGTACTTC. Translating it yields CASSQKGPHEQYF.

Ten or more counts support this clonotype. The chain employs TRBV10-2 and TRBJ1-2; D ambiguous. Looked up from germline, CDR1 is WSHSY and CDR2 is SAAADI. This CDR3 is 13 amino acids long. Deletions cut 3 bases from V and 4 bases from J, with 9 bases between. The CDR3 is CASSENTVYGYTF. The DNA for the CDR3 is TGCGCCAGCAGTGAAAACACAGTCTATGGCTACACCTTC.

In this sample, this clonotype turned up many times. The chain is built from TRBV5-1 and TRBJ1-1; no clear D. The CDR3 is 15 amino acids. The V end lost 4 bases, the J end lost 1 base, and 14 bases lay between the germline ends. The germline gives CDR1 SGHRS, CDR2 YFSETQ. The CDR3 spells CASSVSQTRNTEAFF. The CDR3 DNA is TGCGCCAGCAGCGTTTCCCAAACACGGAACACTGAAGCTTTCTTT.

This clonotype was picked up many times. The chain combines TRBV28 with TRBJ2-1, with D perhaps TRBD1 (5 bases). V was cut by 5 bases and J by 4 bases, with 15 bases left in between. Germline loops: CDR1 MDHEN, CDR2 SYDVKM. The CDR3 has 15 amino acids. The CDR3 protein is CASSGAGASYNEQFF. DNA of the CDR3: TGTGCCAGCAGTGGGGCAGGTGCTAGTTACAATGAGCAGTTCTTC.

This clonotype was seen only a few times. The germline gene is not matched at one end of the junction; a read error may be the cause. V gene TRBV7-3 combines with J gene TRBJ2-1; tentatively, D is TRBD1 (6 bases). In germline, CDR1 is SGHTA, CDR2 FQGTGA. The CDR3 runs to 14 residues. The CDR3 region has the DNA TGTGCCGGCAGCACGGGACAAAGACACAATGAGCAGTTCTTC. Translation: CAGSTGQRHNEQFF.